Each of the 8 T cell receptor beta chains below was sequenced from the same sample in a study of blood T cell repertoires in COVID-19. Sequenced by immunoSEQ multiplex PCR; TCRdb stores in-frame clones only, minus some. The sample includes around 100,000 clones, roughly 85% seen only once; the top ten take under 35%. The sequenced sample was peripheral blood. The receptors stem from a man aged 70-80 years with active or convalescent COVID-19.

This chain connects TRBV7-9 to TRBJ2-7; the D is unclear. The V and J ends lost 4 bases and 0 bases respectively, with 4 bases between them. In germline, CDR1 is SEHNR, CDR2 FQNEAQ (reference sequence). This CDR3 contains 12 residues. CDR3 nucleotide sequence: TGTGCCAGCAGCTCGAGCTCCTACGAGCAGTACTTC. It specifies CASSSSSYEQYF.

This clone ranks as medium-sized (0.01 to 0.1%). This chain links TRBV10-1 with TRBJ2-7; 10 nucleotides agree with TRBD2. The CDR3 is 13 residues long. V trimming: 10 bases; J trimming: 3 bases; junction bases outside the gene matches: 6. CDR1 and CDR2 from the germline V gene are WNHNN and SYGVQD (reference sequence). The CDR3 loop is CATLGTSDYEQYF. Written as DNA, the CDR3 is TGCGCCACCCTGGGGACTAGCGACTACGAGCAGTACTTC.

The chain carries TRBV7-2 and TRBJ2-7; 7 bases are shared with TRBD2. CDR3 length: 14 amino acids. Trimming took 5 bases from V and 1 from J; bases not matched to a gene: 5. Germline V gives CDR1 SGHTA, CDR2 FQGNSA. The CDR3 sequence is CASSRGDLSYEQYF. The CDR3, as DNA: TGTGCCAGCAGCCGGGGGGACCTGTCCTACGAGCAGTACTTC. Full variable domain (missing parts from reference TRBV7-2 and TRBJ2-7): GAGVSQSPSNKVTEKGKDVELRCDPISGHTALYWYRQSLGQGLEFLIYFQGNSAPDKSGLPSDRFSAERTGGSVSTLTIQRTQQEDSAVYLCASSRGDLSYEQYFGPGTRLTVT.

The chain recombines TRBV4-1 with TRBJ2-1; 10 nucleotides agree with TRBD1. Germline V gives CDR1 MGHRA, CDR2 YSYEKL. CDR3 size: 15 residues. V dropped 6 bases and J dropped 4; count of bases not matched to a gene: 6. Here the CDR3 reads CASRTRDRGYNEQFF. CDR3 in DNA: TGCGCCAGCAGGACCCGGGACAGGGGATACAATGAGCAGTTCTTC.

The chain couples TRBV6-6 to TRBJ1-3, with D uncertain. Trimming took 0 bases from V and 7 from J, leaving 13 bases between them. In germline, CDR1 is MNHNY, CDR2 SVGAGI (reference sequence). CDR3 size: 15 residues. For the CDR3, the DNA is TGTGCCAGCAGTTACTCGGGTCCGACGGGGAACACCATATATTTT. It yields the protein CASSYSGPTGNTIYF.

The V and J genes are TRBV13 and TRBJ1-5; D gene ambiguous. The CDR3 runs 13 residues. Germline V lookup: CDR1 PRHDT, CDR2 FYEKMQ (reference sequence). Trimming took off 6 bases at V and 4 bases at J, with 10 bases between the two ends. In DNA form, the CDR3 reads TGTGCCAGCAGTCAAACGGGTAATCAGCCCCAGCATTTT. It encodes CASSQTGNQPQHF.

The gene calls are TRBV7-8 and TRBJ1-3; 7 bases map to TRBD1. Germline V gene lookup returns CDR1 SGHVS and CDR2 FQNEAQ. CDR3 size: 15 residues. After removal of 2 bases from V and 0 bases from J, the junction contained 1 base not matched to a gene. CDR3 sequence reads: CASSLRDSSGNTIYF. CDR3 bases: TGTGCCAGCAGCTTAAGGGACAGCTCTGGAAACACCATATATTTT.

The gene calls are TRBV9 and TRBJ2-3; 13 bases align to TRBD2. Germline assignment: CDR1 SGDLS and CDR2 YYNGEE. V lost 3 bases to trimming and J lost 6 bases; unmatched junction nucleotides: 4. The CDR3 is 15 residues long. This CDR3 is CASSETSGGADTQYF. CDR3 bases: TGTGCCAGCAGCGAAACTAGCGGGGGGGCGGATACGCAGTATTTT.